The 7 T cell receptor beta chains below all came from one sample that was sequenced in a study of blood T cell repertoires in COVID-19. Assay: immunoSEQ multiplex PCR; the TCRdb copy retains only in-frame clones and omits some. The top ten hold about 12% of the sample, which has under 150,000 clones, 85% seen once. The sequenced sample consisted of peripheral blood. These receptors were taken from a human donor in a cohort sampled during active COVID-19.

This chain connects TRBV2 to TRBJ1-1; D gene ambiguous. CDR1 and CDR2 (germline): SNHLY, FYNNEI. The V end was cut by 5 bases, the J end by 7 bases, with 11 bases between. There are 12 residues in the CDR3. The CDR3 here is CASSRSEIEAFF. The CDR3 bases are TGTGCCAGCAGTCGGAGTGAGATTGAAGCTTTCTTT.

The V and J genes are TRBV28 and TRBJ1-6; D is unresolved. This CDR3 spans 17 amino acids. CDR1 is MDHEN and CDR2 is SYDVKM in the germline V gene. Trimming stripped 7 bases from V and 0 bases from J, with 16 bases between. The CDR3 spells CASIAPGSRSYNSPLHF. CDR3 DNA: TGTGCCAGCATCGCGCCCGGGTCCCGCTCCTATAATTCACCCCTCCACTTT.

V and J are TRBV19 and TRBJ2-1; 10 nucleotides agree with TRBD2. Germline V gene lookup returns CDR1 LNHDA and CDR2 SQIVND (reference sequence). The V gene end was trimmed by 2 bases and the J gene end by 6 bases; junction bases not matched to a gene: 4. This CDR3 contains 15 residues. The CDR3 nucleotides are TGTGCCAGTAGTATAACGGCTAGCGGGGGCAATGAGCAGTTCTTC. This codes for CASSITASGGNEQFF.

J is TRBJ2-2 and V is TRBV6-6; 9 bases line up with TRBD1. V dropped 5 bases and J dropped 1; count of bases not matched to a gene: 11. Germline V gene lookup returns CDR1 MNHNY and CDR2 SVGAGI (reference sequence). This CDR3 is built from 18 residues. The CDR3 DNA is TGTGCCAGCAGTCGGACCCCTCACAGGGGGCGGAACACCGGGGAGCTGTTTTTT. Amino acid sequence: CASSRTPHRGRNTGELFF.

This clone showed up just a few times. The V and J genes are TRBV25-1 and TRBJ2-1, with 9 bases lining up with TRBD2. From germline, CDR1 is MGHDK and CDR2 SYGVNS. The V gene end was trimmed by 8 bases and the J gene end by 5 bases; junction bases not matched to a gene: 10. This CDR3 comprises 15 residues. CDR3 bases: TGTGCCAGCGGCCGTGGGGGACTAGCTAACAATGAGCAGTTCTTC. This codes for CASGRGGLANNEQFF. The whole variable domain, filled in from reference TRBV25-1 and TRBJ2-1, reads EADIYQTPRYLVIGTGKKITLECSQTMGHDKMYWYQQDPGMELHLIHYSYGVNSTEKGDLSSESTVSRIRTEHFPLTLESARPSHTSQYLCASGRGGLANNEQFFGPGTRLTVL.

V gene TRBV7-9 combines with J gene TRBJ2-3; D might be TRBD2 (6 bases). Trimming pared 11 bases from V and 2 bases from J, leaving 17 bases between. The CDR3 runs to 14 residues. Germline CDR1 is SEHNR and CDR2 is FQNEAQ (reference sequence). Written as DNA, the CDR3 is TGTGCCCTCCGGGCGGGGAGTTTCACAGATACGCAGTATTTT. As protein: CALRAGSFTDTQYF. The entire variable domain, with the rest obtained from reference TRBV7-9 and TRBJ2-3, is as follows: DTGVSQNPRHKITKRGQNVTFRCDPISEHNRLYWYRQTLGQGPEFLTYFQNEAQLEKSRLLSDRFSAERPKGSFSTLEIQRTEQGDSAMYLCALRAGSFTDTQYFGPGTRLTVL.

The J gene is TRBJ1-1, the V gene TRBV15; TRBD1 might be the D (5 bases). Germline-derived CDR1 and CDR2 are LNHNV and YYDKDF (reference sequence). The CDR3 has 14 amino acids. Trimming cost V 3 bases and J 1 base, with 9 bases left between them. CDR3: CATSRGGGNTEAFF. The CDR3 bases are TGTGCCACCAGCAGGGGGGGAGGGAACACTGAAGCTTTCTTT.